This T cell receptor (beta chain) was recovered during a study of T cell repertoires in cytomegalovirus infection. TCRdb re-analysed the reads in MiXCR, keeping a single row per CDR3 protein. The repertoire includes more than 400,000 distinct CDR3 sequences, around 27% of them detected once, and approximately 13% sits in the top ten. Germline assignment: CDR1 SGHTA and CDR2 FQGNSA. Between the trimmed V and J ends, which lost 0 bases and 7 bases, there was a span of 12 bases. The CDR3 extends over 14 amino acids. This clonotype was seen at least ten times. Source material: PBMCs. The chain is built from TRBV7-2 and TRBJ1-2, with D tentatively TRBD1 (6 bases). The TCR sequence derives from a human donor in good health (CMV status not recorded). Some clones in this sample may be carry-over from other donors' samples. CDR3: CASSLAGASSGYTF. As DNA, the CDR3 is TGTGCCAGCAGCTTAGCGGGGGCTTCTTCTGGCTACACCTTC.